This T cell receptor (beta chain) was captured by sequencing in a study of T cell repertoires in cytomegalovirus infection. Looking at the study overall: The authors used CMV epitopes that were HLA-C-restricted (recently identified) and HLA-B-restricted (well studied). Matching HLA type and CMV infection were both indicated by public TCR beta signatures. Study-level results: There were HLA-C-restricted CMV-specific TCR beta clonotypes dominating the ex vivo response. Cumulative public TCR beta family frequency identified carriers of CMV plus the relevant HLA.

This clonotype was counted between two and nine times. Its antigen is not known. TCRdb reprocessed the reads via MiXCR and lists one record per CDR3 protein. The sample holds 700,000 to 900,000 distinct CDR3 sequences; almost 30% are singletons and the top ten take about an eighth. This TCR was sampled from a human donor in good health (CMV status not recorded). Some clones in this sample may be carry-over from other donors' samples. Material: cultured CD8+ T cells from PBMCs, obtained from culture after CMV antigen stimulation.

This CDR3 reads CASSLGGANNEQFF. CDR3 DNA sequence: TGTGCCAGCAGCTTAGGGGGGGCCAACAATGAGCAGTTCTTC. The rearrangement links TRBV7-9 to TRBJ2-1; D could derive from TRBD1 or TRBD2 (6 bases each). V gave up 1 base and J gave up 5 bases, with 9 bases separating them. This CDR3 comprises 14 residues. The germline CDR1 and CDR2 sequences are SEHNR and FQNEAQ (reference sequence).